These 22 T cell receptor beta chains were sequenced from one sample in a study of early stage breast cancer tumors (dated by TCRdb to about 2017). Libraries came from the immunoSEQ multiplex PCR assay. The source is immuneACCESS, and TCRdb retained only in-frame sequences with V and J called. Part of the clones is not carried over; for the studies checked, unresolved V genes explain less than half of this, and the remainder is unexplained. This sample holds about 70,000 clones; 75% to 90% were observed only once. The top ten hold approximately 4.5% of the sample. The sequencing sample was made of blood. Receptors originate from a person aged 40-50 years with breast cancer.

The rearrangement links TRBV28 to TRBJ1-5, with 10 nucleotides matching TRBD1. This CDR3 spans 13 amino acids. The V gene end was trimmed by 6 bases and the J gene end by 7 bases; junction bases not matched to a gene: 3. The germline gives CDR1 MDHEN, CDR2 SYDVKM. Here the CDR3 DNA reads TGTGCCAGCAGGGGACAGGGGCCACAGCCCCAGCATTTT. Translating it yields CASRGQGPQPQHF.

This CDR3 is CASSLDRNWFF. The CDR3, as DNA: TGTGCCAGCTCACTCGACAGGAATTGGTTCTTC. The chain is built from TRBV18 and TRBJ2-1; tentatively, D is TRBD1 (6 bases). There are 11 residues in the CDR3. V was clipped by 4 bases and J by 15 bases, with 13 bases between them. Germline CDR1 is KGHSH and CDR2 is LQKENI.

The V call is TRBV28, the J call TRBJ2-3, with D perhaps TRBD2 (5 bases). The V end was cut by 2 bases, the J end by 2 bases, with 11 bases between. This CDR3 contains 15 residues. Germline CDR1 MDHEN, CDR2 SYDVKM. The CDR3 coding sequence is TGTGCCAGCAGTTTAGTAATTAGCGTCACAGATACGCAGTATTTT. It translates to CASSLVISVTDTQYF.

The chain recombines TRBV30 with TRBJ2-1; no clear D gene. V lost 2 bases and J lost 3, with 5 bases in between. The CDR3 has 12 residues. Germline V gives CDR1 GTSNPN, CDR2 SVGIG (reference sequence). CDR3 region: CAWSSGYNEQFF. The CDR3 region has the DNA TGTGCCTGGAGTTCGGGCTACAATGAGCAGTTCTTC.

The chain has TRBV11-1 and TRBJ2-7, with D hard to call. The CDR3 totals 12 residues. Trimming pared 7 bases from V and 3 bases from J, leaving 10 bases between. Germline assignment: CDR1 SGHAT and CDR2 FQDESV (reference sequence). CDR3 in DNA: TGTGCCAGCAAAGGCCTCGACTACGAGCAGTACTTC. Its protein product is CASKGLDYEQYF. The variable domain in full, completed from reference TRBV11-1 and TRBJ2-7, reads EAEVAQSPRYKITEKSQAVAFWCDPISGHATLYWYRQILGQGPELLVQFQDESVVDDSQLPKDRFSAERLKGVDSTLKIQPAELGDSAMYLCASKGLDYEQYFGPGTRLTVT.

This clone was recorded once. The CDR3 coding sequence is TGTGCCAGCAGTGCGGACAGGGTCGAGACCCAGTACTTC. Protein product: CASSADRVETQYF. V and J are TRBV2 and TRBJ2-5; 8 nucleotides align to TRBD1. V shed 4 bases and J 5 bases; nucleotides not matched to a gene: 3. The CDR3 loop spans 13 amino acids. The germline V gene encodes CDR1 SNHLY and CDR2 FYNNEI.

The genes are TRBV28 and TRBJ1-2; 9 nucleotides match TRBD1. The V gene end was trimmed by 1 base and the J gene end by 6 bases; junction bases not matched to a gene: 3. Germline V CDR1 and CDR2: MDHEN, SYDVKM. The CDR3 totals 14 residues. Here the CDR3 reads CASSLYRTGDGYTF. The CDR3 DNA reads TGTGCCAGCAGTTTATATAGGACAGGGGATGGCTACACCTTC.

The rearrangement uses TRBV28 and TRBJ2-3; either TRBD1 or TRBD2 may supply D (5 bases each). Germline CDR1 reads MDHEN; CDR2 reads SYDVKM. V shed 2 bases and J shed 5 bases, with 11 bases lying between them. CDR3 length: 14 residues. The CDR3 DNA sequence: TGTGCCAGCAGTTTAGGGACCGAGATAGATACGCAGTATTTT. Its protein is CASSLGTEIDTQYF.

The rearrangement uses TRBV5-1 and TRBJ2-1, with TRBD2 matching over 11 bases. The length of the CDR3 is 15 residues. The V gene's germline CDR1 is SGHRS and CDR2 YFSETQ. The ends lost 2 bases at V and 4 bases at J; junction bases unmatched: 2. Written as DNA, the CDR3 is TGCGCCAGCAGCTTTTCTAGCGGGAGGTACAATGAGCAGTTCTTC. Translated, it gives CASSFSSGRYNEQFF.

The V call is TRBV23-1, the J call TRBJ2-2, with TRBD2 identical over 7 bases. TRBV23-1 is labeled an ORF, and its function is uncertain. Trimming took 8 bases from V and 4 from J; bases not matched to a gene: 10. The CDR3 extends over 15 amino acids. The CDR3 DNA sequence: TGCGCCAGCCCTATCCGCCGGGGGGTCACCGGGGAGCTGTTTTTT. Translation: CASPIRRGVTGELFF.

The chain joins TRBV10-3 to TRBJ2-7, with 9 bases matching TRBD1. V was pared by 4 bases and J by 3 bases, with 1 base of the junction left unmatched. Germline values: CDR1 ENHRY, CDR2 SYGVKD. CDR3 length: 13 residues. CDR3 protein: CAISAGQGYEQYF. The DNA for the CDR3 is TGTGCCATCAGTGCGGGACAGGGCTACGAGCAGTACTTC.

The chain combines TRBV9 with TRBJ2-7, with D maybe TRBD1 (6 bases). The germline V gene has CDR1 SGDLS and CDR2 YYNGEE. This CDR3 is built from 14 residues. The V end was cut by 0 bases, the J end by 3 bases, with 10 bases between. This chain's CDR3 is CASSVASTGYEQYF. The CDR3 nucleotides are TGTGCCAGCAGCGTAGCGTCGACAGGCTACGAGCAGTACTTC.

In DNA form, the CDR3 reads TGCGCCAGCAGCTTGGAGAAGGGGACTCGGGCAGATACGCAGTATTTT. Protein sequence: CASSLEKGTRADTQYF. This chain connects TRBV5-1 to TRBJ2-3; maybe TRBD2 (6 bases). This CDR3 is 16 amino acids long. The ends were cut back, 0 bases at V and 4 bases at J, with 15 bases in the middle. CDR1 is SGHRS and CDR2 is YFSETQ in the germline V gene.

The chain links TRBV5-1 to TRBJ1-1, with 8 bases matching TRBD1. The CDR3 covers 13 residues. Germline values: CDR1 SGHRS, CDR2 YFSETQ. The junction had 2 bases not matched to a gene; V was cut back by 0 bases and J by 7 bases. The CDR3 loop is CASSLGQGFEAFF. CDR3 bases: TGCGCCAGCAGCTTGGGACAGGGGTTTGAAGCTTTCTTT.

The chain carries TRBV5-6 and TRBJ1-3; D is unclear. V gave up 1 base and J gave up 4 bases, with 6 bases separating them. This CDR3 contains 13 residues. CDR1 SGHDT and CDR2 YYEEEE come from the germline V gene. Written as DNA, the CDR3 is TGTGCCAGCAGCTTGTTTAGGGGAAACACCATATATTTT. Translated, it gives CASSLFRGNTIYF. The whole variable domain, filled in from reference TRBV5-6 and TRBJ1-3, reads DAGVTQSPTHLIKTRGQQVTLRCSPKSGHDTVSWYQQALGQGPQFIFQYYEEEERQRGNFPDRFSGHQFPNYSSELNVNALLLGDSALYLCASSLFRGNTIYFGEGSWLTVV.

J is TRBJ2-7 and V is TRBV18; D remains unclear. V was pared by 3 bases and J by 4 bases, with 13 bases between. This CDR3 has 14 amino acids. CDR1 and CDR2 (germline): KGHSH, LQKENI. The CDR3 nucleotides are TGTGCCAGCTCACCTACCTGGACGGATTACGAGCAGTACTTC. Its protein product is CASSPTWTDYEQYF.

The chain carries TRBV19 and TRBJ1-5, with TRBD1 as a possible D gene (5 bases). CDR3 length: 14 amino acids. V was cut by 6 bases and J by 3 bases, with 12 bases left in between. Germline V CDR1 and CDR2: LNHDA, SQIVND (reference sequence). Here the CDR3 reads CASRSQGDNQPQHF. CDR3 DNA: TGTGCCAGTAGGAGTCAGGGAGACAATCAGCCCCAGCATTTT.

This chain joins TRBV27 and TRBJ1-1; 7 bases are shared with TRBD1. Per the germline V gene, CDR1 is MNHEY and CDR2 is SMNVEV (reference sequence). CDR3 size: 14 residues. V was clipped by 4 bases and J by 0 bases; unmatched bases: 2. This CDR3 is CASSSGQMNTEAFF. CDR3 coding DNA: TGTGCCAGCAGTTCGGGACAGATGAACACTGAAGCTTTCTTT.

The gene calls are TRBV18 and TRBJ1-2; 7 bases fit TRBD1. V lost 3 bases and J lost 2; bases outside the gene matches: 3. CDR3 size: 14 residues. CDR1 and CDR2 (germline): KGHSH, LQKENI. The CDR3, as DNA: TGTGCCAGCTCACCCTTACAGGGGAACTATGGCTACACCTTC. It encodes CASSPLQGNYGYTF.

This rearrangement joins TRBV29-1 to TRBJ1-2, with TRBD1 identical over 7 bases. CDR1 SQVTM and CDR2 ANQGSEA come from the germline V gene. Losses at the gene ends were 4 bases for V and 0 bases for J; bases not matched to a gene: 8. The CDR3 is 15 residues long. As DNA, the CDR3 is TGCAGCGTTGCAAGCCTACAGGGGTCTAACTATGGCTACACCTTC. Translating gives CSVASLQGSNYGYTF.

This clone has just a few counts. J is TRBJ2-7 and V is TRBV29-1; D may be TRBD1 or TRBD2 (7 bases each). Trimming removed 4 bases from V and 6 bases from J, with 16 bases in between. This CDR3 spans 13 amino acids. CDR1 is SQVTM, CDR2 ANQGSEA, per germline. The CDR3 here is CSVVTGRGGEQYF. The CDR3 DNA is TGCAGCGTTGTGACAGGGCGCGGGGGCGAGCAGTACTTC.

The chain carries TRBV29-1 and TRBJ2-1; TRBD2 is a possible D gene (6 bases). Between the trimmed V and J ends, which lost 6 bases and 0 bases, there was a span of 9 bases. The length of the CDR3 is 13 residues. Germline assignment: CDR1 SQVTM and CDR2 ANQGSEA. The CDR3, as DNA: TGCAGCGTCCAGACTAGCTCCTACAATGAGCAGTTCTTC. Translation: CSVQTSSYNEQFF.